This is a list of T cell receptor beta chains from one sample in a study of T cells in localized non-small cell lung cancer. TCRdb keeps only in-frame clones here, not all; method: immunoSEQ multiplex PCR. Seen here are 1,800 or so clones, approximately 15% observed once, and the top ten hold roughly 15%. Source: normal lung tissue next to the tumor, taken before any cancer treatment. These receptors all come from a man between 40 and 75 years old with stage II squamous cell lung carcinoma. The CDR3 runs from the conserved cysteine through the conserved F or W. The D gene is left open where the match is weak. The size field is filled for only some rows; it gives once, few, many or a size class.

D gene	V gene	J gene	clone size	CDR3 DNA	CDR3 protein
NA	TRBV11-3	TRBJ2-1	NA	TGTGCCAGCAGACATGACCGGGGGCGGAACAATGAGCAGTTCTTC	CASRHDRGRNNEQFF
TRBD1	TRBV19	TRBJ2-7	few	TGTGCCAGTAGTACGACAGGGATCGAGCAGTACTTC	CASSTTGIEQYF
TRBD1	TRBV19	TRBJ1-1	NA	TGTGCCACCAGGGGGGACGGCACTGAAGCTTTCTTT	CATRGDGTEAFF
TRBD2	TRBV12-5	TRBJ2-3	few	TGTGCCAGCACCCTTGGGACTAGCGGGGGGGATACGCAGTATTTT	CASTLGTSGGDTQYF
NA	TRBV23-1	TRBJ2-6	NA	TGCGCCAGCAGTCATGGTGAGGACTCTGGGGCCAACGTCCTGACTTTC	CASSHGEDSGANVLTF
NA	TRBV18	TRBJ1-4	NA	TGTGCCAGCTCCGGGGTGTCATCGGAAAAACTGTTTTTT	CASSGVSSEKLFF
TRBD1	TRBV18	TRBJ1-1	few	TGTGCCAGCTCACCGGGACGGCAGGGGGCCCTCATGAACACTGAAGCTTTCTTT	CASSPGRQGALMNTEAFF
NA	TRBV9	TRBJ1-1	few	TGTGCCAGCAGCGTAGCTCTTCACACTGAAGCTTTCTTT	CASSVALHTEAFF
NA	TRBV5-1	TRBJ1-4	once	TGCGCCAGCAGCTTGACGAGGGGCACTAATGAAAAACTGTTTTTT	CASSLTRGTNEKLFF
TRBD2	TRBV14	TRBJ2-3	NA	TGTGCCAGCAGCCAACAGTCTGCGGGGGGCAACACAGATACGCAGTATTTT	CASSQQSAGGNTDTQYF
NA	TRBV9	TRBJ1-2	few	TGTGCCAGCAGCGTAGCTGAGGGGACTAACTATGGCTACACCTTC	CASSVAEGTNYGYTF
TRBD2	TRBV18	TRBJ2-5	large	TGTGCCAGCTCACCGAGACTAGCCCCGGAGACCCAGTACTTC	CASSPRLAPETQYF
TRBD1	TRBV10-2	TRBJ1-2	NA	TGCGCCAGCAGCGAACAGGGGACGGGGGGCTACACCTTC	CASSEQGTGGYTF
TRBD2	TRBV6-8	TRBJ2-3	few	TGTGCCAGCAGGGGGCTAGCGGTTTACACAGATACGCAGTATTTT	CASRGLAVYTDTQYF
TRBD2	TRBV19	TRBJ2-1	NA	TGTGCCAGTAGTATAGATTTGGCTAGCGGGACTTACAATGAGCAGTTCTTC	CASSIDLASGTYNEQFF
TRBD2	TRBV9	TRBJ2-1	NA	TGTGCCAGCAGTGTACCTAGCGGGAGGGGTAATGAGCAGTTCTTC	CASSVPSGRGNEQFF